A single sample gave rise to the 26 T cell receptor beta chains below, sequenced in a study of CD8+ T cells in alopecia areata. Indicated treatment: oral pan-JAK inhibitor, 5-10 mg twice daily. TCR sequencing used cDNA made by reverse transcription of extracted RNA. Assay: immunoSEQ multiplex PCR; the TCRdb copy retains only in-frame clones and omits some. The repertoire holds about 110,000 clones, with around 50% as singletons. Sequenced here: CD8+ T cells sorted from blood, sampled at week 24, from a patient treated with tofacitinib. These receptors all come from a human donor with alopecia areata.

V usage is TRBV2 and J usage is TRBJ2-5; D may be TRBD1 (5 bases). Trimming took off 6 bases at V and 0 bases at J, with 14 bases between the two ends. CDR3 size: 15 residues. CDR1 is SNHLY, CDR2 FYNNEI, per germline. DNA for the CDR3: TGTGCCAGCAGGGGCTCGGTGGGGCACCAAGAGACCCAGTACTTC. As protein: CASRGSVGHQETQYF.

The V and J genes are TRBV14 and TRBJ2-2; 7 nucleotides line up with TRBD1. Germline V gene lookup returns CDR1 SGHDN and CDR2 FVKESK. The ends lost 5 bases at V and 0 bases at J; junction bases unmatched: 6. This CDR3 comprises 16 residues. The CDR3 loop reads CASSVRDRPNTGELFF. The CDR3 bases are TGTGCCAGCAGCGTCCGGGACAGACCGAACACCGGGGAGCTGTTTTTT.

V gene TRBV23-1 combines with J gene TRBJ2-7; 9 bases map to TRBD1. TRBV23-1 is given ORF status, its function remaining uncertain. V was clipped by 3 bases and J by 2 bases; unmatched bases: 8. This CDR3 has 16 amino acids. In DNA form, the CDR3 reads TGCGCCAGCAGTCACCAGGGACAGGGTTATGCCTACGAGCAGTACTTC. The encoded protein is CASSHQGQGYAYEQYF.

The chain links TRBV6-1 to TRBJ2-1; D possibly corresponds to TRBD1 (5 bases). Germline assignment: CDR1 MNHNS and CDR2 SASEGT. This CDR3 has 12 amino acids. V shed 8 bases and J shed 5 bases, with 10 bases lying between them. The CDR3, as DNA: TGTGCCAGCGGATTAGGGGACAATGAGCAGTTCTTC. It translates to CASGLGDNEQFF.

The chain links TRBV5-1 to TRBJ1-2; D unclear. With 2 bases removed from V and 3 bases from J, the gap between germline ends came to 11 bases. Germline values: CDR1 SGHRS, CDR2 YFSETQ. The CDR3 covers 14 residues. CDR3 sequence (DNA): TGCGCCAGCAGCTTATCGGGGAGGGACTATGGCTACACCTTC. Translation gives CASSLSGRDYGYTF.

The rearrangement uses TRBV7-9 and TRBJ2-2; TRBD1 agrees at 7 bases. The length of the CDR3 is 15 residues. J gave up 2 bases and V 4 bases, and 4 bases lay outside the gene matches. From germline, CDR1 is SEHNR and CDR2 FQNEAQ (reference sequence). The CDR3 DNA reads TGTGCCAGCAGCTCTTGGGACAGAAACACCGGGGAGCTGTTTTTT. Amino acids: CASSSWDRNTGELFF.

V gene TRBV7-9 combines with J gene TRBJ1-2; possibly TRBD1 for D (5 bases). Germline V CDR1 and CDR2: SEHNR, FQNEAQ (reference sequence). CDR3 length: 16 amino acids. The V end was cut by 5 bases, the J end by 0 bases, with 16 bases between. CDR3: CASSPGIGGANYGYTF. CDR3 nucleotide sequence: TGTGCCAGCAGCCCAGGAATCGGGGGGGCTAACTATGGCTACACCTTC.

The CDR3 region is CSVELAQGFPYEQYF. For the CDR3, the DNA is TGCAGCGTTGAATTGGCACAGGGGTTTCCCTACGAGCAGTACTTC. The chain links TRBV29-1 to TRBJ2-7, with 7 nucleotides matching TRBD1. The length of the CDR3 is 15 residues. V trimming: 2 bases; J trimming: 2 bases; junction bases outside the gene matches: 9. The V gene's germline CDR1 is SQVTM and CDR2 ANQGSEA.

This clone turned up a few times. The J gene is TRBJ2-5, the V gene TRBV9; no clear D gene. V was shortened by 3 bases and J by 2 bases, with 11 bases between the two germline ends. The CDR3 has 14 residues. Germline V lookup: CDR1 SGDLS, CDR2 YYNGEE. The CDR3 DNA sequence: TGTGCCAGCAGCGCTGCCGCATCTCAAGAGACCCAGTACTTC. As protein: CASSAAASQETQYF. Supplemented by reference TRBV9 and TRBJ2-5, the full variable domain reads DSGVTQTPKHLITATGQRVTLRCSPRSGDLSVYWYQQSLDQGLQFLIQYYNGEERAKGNILERFSAQQFPDLHSELNLSSLELGDSALYFCASSAAASQETQYFGPGTRLLVL.

Here the CDR3 DNA reads TGTGCCTCAAGGGGACAGGGGACCTACGAGCAGTACTTC. Translating gives CASRGQGTYEQYF. The chain is built from TRBV2 and TRBJ2-7; 10 bases fit TRBD1. CDR1 and CDR2 (germline): SNHLY, FYNNEI. The CDR3 consists of 13 residues. V shed 11 bases, J shed 2 bases, and the junction held 6 bases outside the gene matches.

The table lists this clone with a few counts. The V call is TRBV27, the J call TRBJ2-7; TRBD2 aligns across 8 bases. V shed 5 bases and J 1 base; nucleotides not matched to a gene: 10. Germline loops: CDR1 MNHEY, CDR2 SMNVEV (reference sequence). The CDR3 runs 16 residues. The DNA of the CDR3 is TGTGCCAGCAGTCCAAGCGGGGGAGCCCTTTCCTACGAGCAGTACTTC. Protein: CASSPSGGALSYEQYF.

The CDR3 here is CASSEALAPHPTTEINYGYTF. CDR3 bases: TGTGCCAGCAGTGAAGCCCTCGCCCCGCACCCGACGACAGAGATCAACTATGGCTACACCTTC. The chain recombines TRBV2 with TRBJ1-2; tentative D call: TRBD1 (5 bases). The CDR3 spans 21 residues. The germline CDR1 and CDR2 sequences are SNHLY and FYNNEI. Trimming took 0 bases from V and 2 from J, leaving 28 bases between them.

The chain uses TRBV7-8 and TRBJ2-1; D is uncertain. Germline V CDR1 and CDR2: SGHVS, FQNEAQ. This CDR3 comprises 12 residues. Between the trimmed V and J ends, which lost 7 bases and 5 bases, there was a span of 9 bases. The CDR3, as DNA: TGTGCCAGCAACCCTTCAGACAATGAGCAGTTCTTC. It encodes CASNPSDNEQFF.

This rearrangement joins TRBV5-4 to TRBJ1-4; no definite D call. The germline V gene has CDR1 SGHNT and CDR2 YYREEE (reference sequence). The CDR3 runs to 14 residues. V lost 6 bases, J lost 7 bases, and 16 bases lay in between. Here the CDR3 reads CASTFGRNPEKLFF. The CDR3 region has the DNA TGTGCCAGCACCTTTGGGCGGAATCCTGAAAAACTGTTTTTT. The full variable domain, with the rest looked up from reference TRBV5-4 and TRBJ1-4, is ETGVTQSPTHLIKTRGQQVTLRCSSQSGHNTVSWYQQALGQGPQFIFQYYREEENGRGNFPPRFSGLQFPNYSSELNVNALELDDSALYLCASTFGRNPEKLFFGSGTQLSVL.

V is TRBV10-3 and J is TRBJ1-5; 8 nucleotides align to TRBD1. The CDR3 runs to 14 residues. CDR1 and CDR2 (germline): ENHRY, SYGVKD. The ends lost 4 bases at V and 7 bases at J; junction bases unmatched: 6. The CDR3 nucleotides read TGTGCCATCAGTGGCGGGGACAGGACACAGCCCCAGCATTTT. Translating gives CAISGGDRTQPQHF.

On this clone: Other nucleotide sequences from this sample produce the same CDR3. CDR3 amino acids: CAWSWVNTEAFF. The CDR3 coding sequence is TGTGCCTGGAGTTGGGTGAACACTGAAGCTTTCTTT. This sequence joins TRBV30 and TRBJ1-1; D call uncertain. V was pared by 2 bases and J by 0 bases, with 4 bases between. CDR1 and CDR2 (germline): GTSNPN, SVGIG (reference sequence). The CDR3 sequence is 12 residues long.

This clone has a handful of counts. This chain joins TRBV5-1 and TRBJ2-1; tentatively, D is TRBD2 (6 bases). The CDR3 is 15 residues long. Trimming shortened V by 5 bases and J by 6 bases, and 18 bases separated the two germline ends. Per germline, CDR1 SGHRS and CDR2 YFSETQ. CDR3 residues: CASRPDYLLINEQFF. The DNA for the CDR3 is TGCGCCAGCAGACCGGACTACCTCCTCATCAATGAGCAGTTCTTC. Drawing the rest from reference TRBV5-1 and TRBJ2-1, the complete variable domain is KAGVTQTPRYLIKTRGQQVTLSCSPISGHRSVSWYQQTPGQGLQFLFEYFSETQRNKGNFPGRFSGRQFSNSRSEMNVSTLELGDSALYLCASRPDYLLINEQFFGPGTRLTVL.

The CDR3 spells CASRLDGAYEQYF. As DNA, the CDR3 is TGTGCCAGTCGTTTGGACGGGGCCTACGAGCAGTACTTC. The chain uses TRBV6-5 and TRBJ2-7, with D maybe TRBD2 (5 bases). The ends were cut back, 9 bases at V and 2 bases at J, with 14 bases in the middle. The V gene's germline CDR1 is MNHEY and CDR2 SVGAGI. The CDR3 covers 13 residues.

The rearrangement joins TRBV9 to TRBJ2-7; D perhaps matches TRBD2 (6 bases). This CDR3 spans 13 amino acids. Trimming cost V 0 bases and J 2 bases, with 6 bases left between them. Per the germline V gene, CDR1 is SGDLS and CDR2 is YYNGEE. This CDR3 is CASSVGEAYEQYF. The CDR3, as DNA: TGTGCCAGCAGCGTAGGGGAGGCCTACGAGCAGTACTTC.

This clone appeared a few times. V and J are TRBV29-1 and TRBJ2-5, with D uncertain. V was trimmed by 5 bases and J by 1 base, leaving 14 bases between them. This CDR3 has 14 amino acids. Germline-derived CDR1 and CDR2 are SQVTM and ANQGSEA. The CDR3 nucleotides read TGCAGCGTTTGGGGTGGGCAAGCCCAAGAGACCCAGTACTTC. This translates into CSVWGGQAQETQYF.

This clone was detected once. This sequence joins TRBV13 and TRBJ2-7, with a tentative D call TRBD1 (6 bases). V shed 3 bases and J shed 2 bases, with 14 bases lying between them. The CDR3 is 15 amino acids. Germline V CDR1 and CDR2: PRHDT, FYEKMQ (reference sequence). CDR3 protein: CASSLGQGAAYEQYF. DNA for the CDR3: TGTGCCAGCAGCTTGGGACAAGGGGCGGCCTACGAGCAGTACTTC. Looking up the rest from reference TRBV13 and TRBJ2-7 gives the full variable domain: AAGVIQSPRHLIKEKRETATLKCYPIPRHDTVYWYQQGPGQDPQFLISFYEKMQSDKGSIPDRFSAQQFSDYHSELNMSSLELGDSALYFCASSLGQGAAYEQYFGPGTRLTVT.

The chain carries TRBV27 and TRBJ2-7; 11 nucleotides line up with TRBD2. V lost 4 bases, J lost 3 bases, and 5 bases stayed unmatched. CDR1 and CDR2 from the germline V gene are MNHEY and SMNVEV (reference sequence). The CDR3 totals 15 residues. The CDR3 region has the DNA TGTGCCAGCAGTTCACTAGCGGGGGCGGTCTACGAGCAGTACTTC. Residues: CASSSLAGAVYEQYF.

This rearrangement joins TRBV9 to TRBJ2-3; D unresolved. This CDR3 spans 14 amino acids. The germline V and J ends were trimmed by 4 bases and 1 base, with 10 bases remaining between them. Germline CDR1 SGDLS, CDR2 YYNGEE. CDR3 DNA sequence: TGTGCCAGCAGCTCTCAACTTGGCACAGATACGCAGTATTTT. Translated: CASSSQLGTDTQYF.

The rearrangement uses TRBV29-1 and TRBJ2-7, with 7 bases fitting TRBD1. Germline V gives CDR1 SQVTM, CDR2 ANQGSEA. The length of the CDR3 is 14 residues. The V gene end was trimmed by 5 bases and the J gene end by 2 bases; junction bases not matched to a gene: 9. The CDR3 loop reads CSVTGTDKTYEQYF. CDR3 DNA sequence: TGCAGCGTTACCGGGACAGACAAAACCTACGAGCAGTACTTC.

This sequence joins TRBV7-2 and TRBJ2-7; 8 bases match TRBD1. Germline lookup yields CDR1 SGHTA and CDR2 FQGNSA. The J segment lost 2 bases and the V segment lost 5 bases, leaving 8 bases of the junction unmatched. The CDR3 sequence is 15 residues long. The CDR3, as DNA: TGTGCCAGCAGCCCGCAGGACAGGGCTCCCTACGAGCAGTACTTC. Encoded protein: CASSPQDRAPYEQYF.

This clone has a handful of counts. CDR3 in DNA: TGTGCCAGCAGCTCACTACAGGGGTCCTACGAGCAGTACTTC. It codes for CASSSLQGSYEQYF. V usage is TRBV6-5 and J usage is TRBJ2-7; 7 bases match TRBD1. Germline CDR1 is MNHEY and CDR2 is SVGAGI. The CDR3 covers 14 residues. Trimming removed 6 bases from V and 1 base from J; junction bases left unmatched: 6.